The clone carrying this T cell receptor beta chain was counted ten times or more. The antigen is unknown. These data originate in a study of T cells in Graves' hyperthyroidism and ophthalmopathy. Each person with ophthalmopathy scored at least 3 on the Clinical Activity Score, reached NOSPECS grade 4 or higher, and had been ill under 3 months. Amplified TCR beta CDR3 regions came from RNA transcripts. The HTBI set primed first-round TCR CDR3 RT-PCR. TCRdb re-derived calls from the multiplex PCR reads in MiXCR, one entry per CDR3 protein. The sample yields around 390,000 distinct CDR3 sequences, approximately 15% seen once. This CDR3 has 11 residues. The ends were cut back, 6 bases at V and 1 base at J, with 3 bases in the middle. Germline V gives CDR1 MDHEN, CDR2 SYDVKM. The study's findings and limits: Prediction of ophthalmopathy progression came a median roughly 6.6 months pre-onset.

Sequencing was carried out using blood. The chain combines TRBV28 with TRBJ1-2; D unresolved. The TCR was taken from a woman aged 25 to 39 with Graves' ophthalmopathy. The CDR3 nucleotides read TGTGCCAGCAGGGGTAACTATGGCTACACCTTC. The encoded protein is CASRGNYGYTF.